These 17 T cell receptor beta chains were sequenced from one sample in a study of blood T cell repertoires in COVID-19. Measured with immunoSEQ multiplex PCR; TCRdb has only the in-frame clones, and not every one. The repertoire holds approximately 220,000 clones, with around four fifths as singletons. Sequenced: PBMCs or T cells enriched from blood (not recorded which). Every receptor here comes from a woman aged 40 to 50 who had been exposed to COVID-19.

The chain employs TRBV3-1 (or the pseudogene TRBV3-2) and TRBJ2-5, with D perhaps TRBD2 (6 bases). Trimming pared 2 bases from V and 2 bases from J, leaving 9 bases between. CDR1 and CDR2 from the germline V gene are LGHDT and YNNKEL (reference sequence). CDR3 length: 14 amino acids. This CDR3 is CASSQRAGQETQYF. In nucleotides, the CDR3 is TGTGCCAGCAGCCAAAGGGCGGGACAAGAGACCCAGTACTTC.

The V and J genes are TRBV4-3 and TRBJ1-2; D is uncertain. Deletions cut 0 bases from V and 3 bases from J, with 5 bases between. Per the germline V gene, CDR1 is LGHNA and CDR2 is YSLEER. There are 13 residues in the CDR3. CDR3 sequence reads: CASSQDTDYGYTF. DNA for the CDR3: TGCGCCAGCAGCCAAGATACTGACTATGGCTACACCTTC.

A note on this clone: A read error may account for a junction end that differs from germline. The chain is built from TRBV9 and TRBJ1-2; D gene ambiguous. This CDR3 is 17 amino acids long. Germline CDR1 reads SGDLS; CDR2 reads YYNGEE. CDR3 region: CASSVERSDPMDYGYTF. The CDR3 bases are TGTGCCAGCAGCGTAGAGCGCTCGGACCCCATGGACTATGGTTACACCTTC. Supplemented by reference TRBV9 and TRBJ1-2, the full variable domain reads DSGVTQTPKHLITATGQRVTLRCSPRSGDLSVYWYQQSLDQGLQFLIQYYNGEERAKGNILERFSAQQFPDLHSELNLSSLELGDSALYFCASSVERSDPMDYGYTFGSGTRLTVV.

The chain joins TRBV29-1 to TRBJ2-1, with TRBD2 matching over 14 bases. V lost 7 bases and J lost 4; bases outside the gene matches: 3. This CDR3 is built from 14 residues. Germline V lookup: CDR1 SQVTM, CDR2 ANQGSEA. DNA for the CDR3: TGCAGCGGACTAGCGGGGGGGCCTTACAATGAGCAGTTCTTC. Its translation is CSGLAGGPYNEQFF.

This chain joins TRBV28 and TRBJ2-7; 7 positions agree with TRBD1. J gave up 0 bases and V 6 bases, and 5 bases lay outside the gene matches. The germline CDR1 and CDR2 sequences are MDHEN and SYDVKM. The length of the CDR3 is 14 residues. CDR3 in DNA: TGTGCCAGCAGGCCCGGGACAGACTCCTACGAGCAGTACTTC. This translates into CASRPGTDSYEQYF. The full variable domain, with the rest looked up from reference TRBV28 and TRBJ2-7, is DVKVTQSSRYLVKRTGEKVFLECVQDMDHENMFWYRQDPGLGLRLIYFSYDVKMKEKGDIPEGYSVSREKKERFSLILESASTNQTSMYLCASRPGTDSYEQYFGPGTRLTVT.

The chain joins TRBV3-1 (or the pseudogene TRBV3-2) to TRBJ2-5; 11 nucleotides align to TRBD2. The CDR3 is 16 amino acids. Germline V gene sequence: CDR1 LGHDT, CDR2 YNNKEL (reference sequence). After removal of 5 bases from V and 3 bases from J, the junction contained 8 bases not matched to a gene. CDR3 nucleotides: TGTGCCAGCAGCATTCCCGGGACTAGCGGAAAAGAGACCCAGTACTTC. Its protein is CASSIPGTSGKETQYF.

V usage is TRBV7-2 and J usage is TRBJ1-4, with D perhaps TRBD1 (5 bases). CDR3 length: 14 residues. Trimming shortened V by 1 base and J by 8 bases, and 11 bases separated the two germline ends. Looked up from germline, CDR1 is SGHTA and CDR2 is FQGNSA. CDR3: CASSLEQVSEKLFF. In DNA form, the CDR3 reads TGTGCCAGCAGCTTAGAACAGGTTTCGGAAAAACTGTTTTTT.

This rearrangement joins TRBV9 to TRBJ1-1; maybe TRBD1 (6 bases). The CDR3 contains 15 residues. V lost 3 bases and J lost 0, with 12 bases in between. The V gene's germline CDR1 is SGDLS and CDR2 YYNGEE. The chain's CDR3 is CASSGRGNMNTEAFF. DNA for the CDR3: TGTGCCAGCAGCGGTAGGGGGAATATGAACACTGAAGCTTTCTTT.

The V gene is TRBV19, the J gene TRBJ1-3; 9 nucleotides agree with TRBD1. The germline V gene encodes CDR1 LNHDA and CDR2 SQIVND (reference sequence). The J segment lost 4 bases and the V segment lost 6 bases, leaving 7 bases of the junction unmatched. CDR3 length: 15 amino acids. CDR3: CASSRDRERGNTIYF. The CDR3 region has the DNA TGTGCCAGTAGCCGGGACAGGGAGAGAGGAAACACCATATATTTT.

This rearrangement joins TRBV29-1 to TRBJ1-1; 8 positions match TRBD1. The CDR3 has 12 residues. Per the germline V gene, CDR1 is SQVTM and CDR2 is ANQGSEA. Trimming took 6 bases from V and 6 from J; bases not matched to a gene: 6. The CDR3 coding sequence is TGCAGCGTCCCAGGACAGGGAGCTGAAGCTTTCTTT. It translates to CSVPGQGAEAFF. The whole variable domain, filled in from reference TRBV29-1 and TRBJ1-1, reads SAVISQKPSRDICQRGTSLTIQCQVDSQVTMMFWYRQQPGQSLTLIATANQGSEATYESGFVIDKFPISRPNLTFSTLTVSNMSPEDSSIYLCSVPGQGAEAFFGQGTRLTVV.

The rearrangement links TRBV24-1 to TRBJ1-5, with D tentatively TRBD1 (6 bases). The CDR3 is 14 amino acids. V was clipped by 5 bases and J by 1 base, with 8 bases between them. Germline V CDR1 and CDR2: KGHDR, SFDVKD. This CDR3 is CATSGGGSNQPQHF. CDR3 DNA sequence: TGTGCCACCAGTGGAGGGGGAAGCAATCAGCCCCAGCATTTT.

The chain has TRBV7-7 and TRBJ2-1; 8 bases agree with TRBD2. Germline CDR1 is SSHAT and CDR2 is FNYEAQ (reference sequence). CDR3 size: 16 residues. Unmatched junction bases numbered 9, after V lost 5 bases and J lost 3 bases. The CDR3 protein is CASSPLGSGGYNEQFF. The CDR3 DNA follows: TGTGCCAGCAGCCCCCTGGGGAGCGGGGGCTACAATGAGCAGTTCTTC.

V usage is TRBV28 and J usage is TRBJ2-1; 7 nucleotides align to TRBD1. Germline lookup yields CDR1 MDHEN and CDR2 SYDVKM. This CDR3 has 15 amino acids. V lost 6 bases and J lost 6; bases outside the gene matches: 11. The CDR3 loop reads CASRLTGYVLNEQFF. The DNA of the CDR3 is TGTGCCAGCAGGCTGACAGGGTACGTACTCAATGAGCAGTTCTTC.

The chain joins TRBV6-5 to TRBJ2-3; 9 bases are shared with TRBD2. Per the germline V gene, CDR1 is MNHEY and CDR2 is SVGAGI. With 7 bases clipped from V and 4 bases from J, the junction kept 6 bases outside the gene matches. The CDR3 contains 14 residues. CDR3 nucleotide sequence: TGTGCCAGCATGGGCGGGGGGGCCGCAGATACGCAGTATTTT. Translating it yields CASMGGGAADTQYF.

This chain uses TRBV2 with TRBJ1-5; a possible D gene is TRBD1 (5 bases). Trimming removed 9 bases at V and 7 bases at J, with 16 bases between. This CDR3 spans 13 amino acids. Germline CDR1 and CDR2: SNHLY and FYNNEI. CDR3 nucleotide sequence: TGTGCCAGTAGAAGGGGTGGGAGGCAGCCCCAGCATTTT. The encoded protein is CASRRGGRQPQHF.

The rearrangement uses TRBV11-3 and TRBJ2-7; D possibly corresponds to TRBD1 (6 bases). V gave up 5 bases and J gave up 1 base, with 12 bases separating them. CDR3 size: 14 residues. Germline assignment: CDR1 SGHNT and CDR2 YENEEA. The CDR3 DNA follows: TGTGCCAGCAGCGTGACCAGGGGTTCCTACGAGCAGTACTTC. It is translated as CASSVTRGSYEQYF.

The chain links TRBV2 to TRBJ2-1, with 10 bases that match TRBD2. V lost 9 bases to trimming and J lost 9 bases; unmatched junction nucleotides: 11. The CDR3 runs to 14 residues. CDR1 and CDR2 (germline): SNHLY, FYNNEI. The CDR3 DNA sequence: TGTGCCAGAGCCCCCCTAGCGGGAGACCCTGAGCAGTTCTTC. Protein: CARAPLAGDPEQFF.